The next 7 T cell receptor beta chains were all read from a single sample in a study of T cells after posttransplantation cyclophosphamide. Profiling relied on immunoSEQ multiplex PCR, and the TCRdb table lists in-frame clones only, not all of them. Here the sample spans approximately 23,000 clones, about 83% being singletons. Sequencing was performed on PBMCs. Source of these receptors: a woman in her fifties or sixties with a blood cancer, CMV-positive, and with a related stem cell donor.

As to this clone: Other DNA sequences in the sample encode the same CDR3. This sequence joins TRBV19 and TRBJ1-5; 7 nucleotides line up with TRBD1. Unmatched junction bases numbered 2, after V lost 2 bases and J lost 7 bases. Germline CDR1 reads LNHDA; CDR2 reads SQIVND (reference sequence). The CDR3 covers 13 residues. CDR3 sequence: CASSISRGQPQHF. The CDR3 coding sequence is TGTGCCAGTAGTATATCCAGGGGGCAGCCCCAGCATTTT.

By sample fraction, this clone is medium-sized. The V call is TRBV2, the J call TRBJ1-5; maybe TRBD1 (6 bases). Looked up from germline, CDR1 is SNHLY and CDR2 is FYNNEI. V lost 8 bases to trimming and J lost 2 bases, with 7 bases between them. CDR3 size: 12 residues. CDR3 bases: TGTGCCAGCGCAGGGGGCAATCAGCCCCAGCATTTT. Its translation: CASAGGNQPQHF.

This clone appeared a few times. This rearrangement joins TRBV28 to TRBJ2-5; TRBD1 matches 10 bases. Germline CDR1 is MDHEN and CDR2 is SYDVKM. The CDR3 spans 14 residues. The V gene end was trimmed by 4 bases and the J gene end by 5 bases; junction bases not matched to a gene: 4. CDR3 sequence reads: CASSSTGGGETQYF. CDR3 sequence (DNA): TGTGCCAGCAGTTCGACAGGGGGCGGGGAGACCCAGTACTTC.

This clone was seen just once. The gene calls are TRBV30 and TRBJ1-5; 8 bases map to TRBD1. The J segment lost 7 bases and the V segment lost 2 bases, leaving 4 bases of the junction unmatched. The CDR3 has 13 residues. Per germline, CDR1 GTSNPN and CDR2 SVGIG (reference sequence). CDR3 region: CAWSLTGAQPQHF. The CDR3 coding sequence is TGTGCCTGGAGTCTGACAGGGGCCCAGCCCCAGCATTTT.

This chain links TRBV7-2 with TRBJ2-7, with unresolved D. The CDR3 consists of 16 residues. Per germline, CDR1 SGHTA and CDR2 FQGNSA. Trimming stripped 5 bases from V and 0 bases from J, with 17 bases between. CDR3 nucleotide sequence: TGTGCCAGCAGCCTCGGCGGTGCCGAGGCCTCCTACGAGCAGTACTTC. Its translation: CASSLGGAEASYEQYF.

This chain uses TRBV11-2 with TRBJ1-2; D unclear. V was pared by 4 bases and J by 5 bases, with 2 bases between. This CDR3 is 10 amino acids long. Germline V gene data show CDR1 as SGHAT and CDR2 as FQNNGV. The CDR3 loop is CASSSYGYTF. CDR3 DNA: TGTGCCAGCAGCTCATATGGCTACACCTTC. Full variable domain (rest looked up from reference TRBV11-2 and TRBJ1-2): EAGVAQSPRYKIIEKRQSVAFWCNPISGHATLYWYQQILGQGPKLLIQFQNNGVVDDSQLPKDRFSAERLKGVDSTLKIQPAKLEDSAVYLCASSSYGYTFGSGTRLTVV.

The rearrangement links TRBV5-1 to TRBJ2-7; 11 bases map to TRBD2. Losses at the gene ends were 4 bases for V and 5 bases for J; bases not matched to a gene: 8. Germline values: CDR1 SGHRS, CDR2 YFSETQ. This CDR3 is 15 amino acids long. DNA of the CDR3: TGCGCCAGCAGCACACTAGCGGGAGAGATAAACGAGCAGTACTTC. Amino acid sequence: CASSTLAGEINEQYF.